Given below is one TCR beta chain in context. Its antigen is still unknown. One end of the junction varies from germline; a read error may be responsible. The record originates from a study of molecular identifiers for immune sequencing clone quantification. Previously published methods and listed TCR primers were used for the bulk TCR libraries. Using its own MiXCR run on the PCR reads, TCRdb lists one record per CDR3 protein. Among about 640,000 distinct CDR3 sequences listed, 20% were seen once. When naive CD8 T cells were sorted, they were gated as CD8+CD4-CCR7+CD45RA+. The CDR3 totals 14 residues. Germline V lookup: CDR1 GTSNPN, CDR2 SVGIG (reference sequence). Study-wide points: Effector cells had over 99% of their molecules in clones above 20 RNA copies, while naive cells had under 1%.

The sequence was collected from a human donor in good health. Some libraries in this study had Jurkat cell RNA spiked in. Sequenced material: naive CD8+ T cells from blood, with Jurkat cell RNA spiked in. Subset described: FACS-sorted CD8+CD4-CCR7+CD45RA+ naive T cells. The chain employs TRBV30 and TRBJ2-7, with D possibly matching TRBD2 (6 bases). CDR3 in amino acids: CALSVDAGSYEQYF. CDR3 bases: TGTGCCTTGAGTGTAGACGCGGGATCTTACGAGCAGTACTTC.